The clone carrying this TCR beta chain was counted once. This sample is drawn from a study of human T cells and chemical hapten exposure. The treatment denotes: therapeutic diphenylcyclopropenone sensitization with weekly scalp DPC. During construction of the library, unique molecular identifiers were attached to individual cDNA molecules for quantitative, reproducible TCR counting. TCRdb called the reads again in MiXCR, with one record for every CDR3 protein. Found here are over 2,000 distinct CDR3 sequences, 55% of them singletons; the top ten hold around 10%. Germline V CDR1 and CDR2: SGHNT, YENEEA. V was clipped by 4 bases and J by 2 bases; unmatched bases: 3. The CDR3 extends over 14 amino acids.

The material sequenced was whole blood, taken before DPC sensitization or 2, 6, or about 24 weeks after (not recorded which). This TCR was recovered from an adult with alopecia areata. Some clones in this sample may be carry-over from other donors' samples. This table probably holds off-target reads from a library built for another chain. This chain connects TRBV11-3 to TRBJ2-3; 7 positions match TRBD2. The chain's CDR3 is CASSYGTTTDTQYF. The CDR3 DNA is TGTGCCAGCAGCTACGGGACTACCACAGATACGCAGTATTTT. Combining the CDR3 with reference TRBV11-3 and TRBJ2-3 gives the whole variable domain EAGVVQSPRYKIIEKKQPVAFWCNPISGHNTLYWYLQNLGQGPELLIRYENEEAVDDSQLPKDRFSAERLKGVDSTLKIQPAELGDSAVYLCASSYGTTTDTQYFGPGTRLTVL.